These 18 T cell receptor beta chains were sequenced from one sample in a study of Ad26.COV2.S vaccination and SARS-CoV-2 variants. Treatment reported: 15 to 20 received Ad26.COV2.S at low or high dose, single or two shots; about 5 received placebo; per-sample allocation not given. Samples analyzed were those drawn on day 63 after the first vaccine or placebo injection. Produced via immunoSEQ multiplex PCR; TCRdb's table is partial and in-frame only. Of around 340,000 clones listed, roughly nine tenths are singletons. The sample consisted of peripheral blood, taken in a trial of Ad26.COV2.S vaccine versus placebo. The receptors come from a person between 18 and 59 years old who received the Ad26.COV2.S COVID-19 vaccine or a placebo.

The chain employs TRBV19 and TRBJ2-3, with TRBD1 identical over 9 bases. Germline V gene lookup returns CDR1 LNHDA and CDR2 SQIVND (reference sequence). CDR3 length equals 16 residues. Trimming cost V 3 bases and J 1 base; bases outside gene matches: 5. The CDR3 DNA follows: TGTGCCAGTAGTATGTCGGGACAGGGAGGCACAGATACGCAGTATTTT. Protein product: CASSMSGQGGTDTQYF.

The sample holds one count of this clone. This chain uses TRBV29-1 with TRBJ1-2, with no clear D. The germline V gene encodes CDR1 SQVTM and CDR2 ANQGSEA. The CDR3 is 12 amino acids. The V and J ends lost 4 bases and 8 bases respectively, with 14 bases between them. The chain's CDR3 is CSVVEQVYGYTF. For the CDR3, the DNA is TGCAGCGTTGTTGAGCAGGTCTACGGCTACACCTTC.

This sequence joins TRBV7-2 and TRBJ2-4; D uncertain. V lost 2 bases to trimming and J lost 1 base, with 9 bases between them. The CDR3 is 15 amino acids. Germline CDR1 and CDR2: SGHTA and FQGNSA. The DNA of the CDR3 is TGTGCCAGCAGCTTACCGAATGCGGCCAAAAACATTCAGTACTTC. Translation: CASSLPNAAKNIQYF.

The chain links TRBV27 to TRBJ1-1, with D tentatively TRBD1 (6 bases). The CDR3 spans 17 residues. Germline V gene lookup returns CDR1 MNHEY and CDR2 SMNVEV (reference sequence). Trimming stripped 5 bases from V and 0 bases from J, with 19 bases between. The CDR3 is CASSLRQTGIMNTEAFF. The CDR3 DNA sequence: TGTGCCAGCAGTCTTAGACAAACAGGGATCATGAACACTGAAGCTTTCTTT.

This chain joins TRBV18 and TRBJ1-5; tentatively, D is TRBD1 (5 bases). Germline CDR1 and CDR2: KGHSH and LQKENI. V lost 6 bases and J lost 5, with 14 bases in between. The CDR3 totals 14 residues. CDR3 coding DNA: TGTGCCAGCTCGGAAGGGGAAGGGGATCAGCCCCAGCATTTT. Protein product: CASSEGEGDQPQHF. Combining the CDR3 with reference TRBV18 and TRBJ1-5 gives the whole variable domain NAGVMQNPRHLVRRRGQEARLRCSPMKGHSHVYWYRQLPEEGLKFMVYLQKENIIDESGMPKERFSAEFPKEGPSILRIQQVVRGDSAAYFCASSEGEGDQPQHFGDGTRLSIL.

The V call is TRBV12-5, the J call TRBJ2-1; 10 nucleotides line up with TRBD2. Germline CDR1 LGHNT, CDR2 FRNRAP. The CDR3 length is 15 residues. V trimming: 3 bases; J trimming: 8 bases; junction bases outside the gene matches: 7. The CDR3, as DNA: TGTGCTAGTGGTTTTGGGACTAGCGTCCTTGATGAGCAGTTCTTC. Translation: CASGFGTSVLDEQFF.

This rearrangement joins TRBV7-8 to TRBJ2-7; 9 bases fit TRBD1. This CDR3 spans 14 amino acids. Unmatched junction bases numbered 6, after V lost 4 bases and J lost 5 bases. Germline loops: CDR1 SGHVS, CDR2 FQNEAQ. CDR3 loop: CASSSGTGLNEQYF. The CDR3 nucleotides are TGTGCCAGCAGCTCCGGGACAGGGTTAAACGAGCAGTACTTC.

Here the CDR3 DNA reads TGTGCCAGCAGTTTAGCAGGGTTCAATCAGCCCCAGCATTTT. Translation: CASSLAGFNQPQHF. This chain uses TRBV28 with TRBJ1-5, with D maybe TRBD1 (5 bases). V lost 2 bases to trimming and J lost 3 bases, with 8 bases between them. The CDR3 is 14 residues long. The germline V gene encodes CDR1 MDHEN and CDR2 SYDVKM.

This chain links TRBV27 with TRBJ1-6; D is uncertain. Trimming took off 0 bases at V and 6 bases at J, with 6 bases between the two ends. The germline V gene encodes CDR1 MNHEY and CDR2 SMNVEV (reference sequence). CDR3 length: 14 amino acids. The CDR3 region is CASSLSGPNSPLHF. The CDR3 DNA is TGTGCCAGCAGTTTATCAGGGCCTAATTCACCCCTCCACTTT.

This clone has just one count. The rearrangement links TRBV15 to TRBJ2-7; D is ambiguous. There are 14 residues in the CDR3. V was pared by 0 bases and J by 4 bases, with 10 bases between. The germline gives CDR1 LNHNV, CDR2 YYDKDF (reference sequence). In DNA form, the CDR3 reads TGTGCCACCAGCAGAGATCTTGGCAGATACGAGCAGTACTTC. This translates into CATSRDLGRYEQYF.

The CDR3 sequence is CASSEQGFGTEAFF. CDR3 nucleotides: TGTGCCAGCAGCGAACAGGGGTTCGGCACTGAAGCTTTCTTT. The chain uses TRBV9 and TRBJ1-1, with 7 positions matching TRBD1. This CDR3 contains 14 residues. Trimming took 3 bases from V and 4 from J; bases not matched to a gene: 6. CDR1 and CDR2 (germline): SGDLS, YYNGEE.

The chain has TRBV7-9 and TRBJ2-1, with D possibly being TRBD2 (6 bases). The CDR3 runs 13 residues. Germline loops: CDR1 SEHNR, CDR2 FQNEAQ (reference sequence). Between the trimmed V and J ends, which lost 2 bases and 8 bases, there was a span of 10 bases. The CDR3 spells CASSLRRDHEQFF. CDR3 sequence (DNA): TGTGCCAGCAGCTTACGGAGGGACCATGAGCAGTTCTTC.

The chain couples TRBV4-1 to TRBJ2-3; 8 bases align to TRBD1. The V gene's germline CDR1 is MGHRA and CDR2 YSYEKL. The V gene end was trimmed by 5 bases and the J gene end by 3 bases; junction bases not matched to a gene: 4. CDR3 size: 14 residues. CDR3: CASSKGQGTDTQYF. In DNA, the CDR3 is TGCGCCAGCAGCAAAGGACAGGGTACAGATACGCAGTATTTT.

The chain employs TRBV19 and TRBJ2-3; D unclear. Trimming removed 5 bases from V and 5 bases from J, with 5 bases in between. Germline assignment: CDR1 LNHDA and CDR2 SQIVND (reference sequence). The CDR3 runs 11 residues. For the CDR3, the DNA is TGTGCCAGTAGTTCCGTAGATACGCAGTATTTT. This codes for CASSSVDTQYF.

This chain links TRBV19 with TRBJ1-2; the D is unclear. Per the germline V gene, CDR1 is LNHDA and CDR2 is SQIVND (reference sequence). The CDR3 is 9 residues long. Here the CDR3 reads CIEKYGYTF. The CDR3 region has the DNA TGTATCGAGAAATATGGCTACACCTTC.

The chain has TRBV4-3 and TRBJ1-1; D gene ambiguous. This CDR3 spans 15 amino acids. V shed 1 base and J shed 3 bases, with 12 bases lying between them. Germline CDR1 and CDR2: LGHNA and YSLEER. CDR3 coding DNA: TGCGCCAGCAGCCAAGCGAGGGAAATAGACACTGAAGCTTTCTTT. Translation gives CASSQAREIDTEAFF.

The chain couples TRBV11-2 to TRBJ1-2; TRBD1 might be the D (6 bases). V lost 1 base to trimming and J lost 8 bases, with 8 bases between them. Germline V gene sequence: CDR1 SGHAT, CDR2 FQNNGV. This CDR3 spans 12 amino acids. CDR3 DNA sequence: TGTGCCAGCAGCTTAGGACAGGTGGGCTACACCTTC. The encoded protein is CASSLGQVGYTF.

This clone is a singleton in its sample. The rearrangement joins TRBV19 to TRBJ2-3; D gene unclear. V was shortened by 6 bases and J by 4 bases, with 14 bases between the two germline ends. Germline loops: CDR1 LNHDA, CDR2 SQIVND (reference sequence). The CDR3 covers 14 residues. CDR3 protein: CASSDLVGADTQYF. The DNA of the CDR3 is TGTGCCAGTAGCGACCTTGTTGGGGCAGATACGCAGTATTTT.